The 27 T cell receptor beta chains reported below all come from one sample, sequenced in a study of metastatic and nonmetastatic thyroid tumors. Patients were all untreated before their thyroid surgery. TCRdb called clones again from the PCR reads with MiXCR. In the table there are some 41,000 clones, about 3.3% of which are singletons. The sequenced sample consisted of blood. The source of these receptors is a female donor with papillary thyroid cancer or a benign thyroid nodule (not recorded which). Some clones in this sample may be carry-over from other donors' samples.

This clone was seen ten or more times. The gene calls are TRBV7-9 and TRBJ1-2; perhaps TRBD1 as D (5 bases). V lost 5 bases and J lost 12, with 16 bases in between. There are 12 residues in the CDR3. Germline V lookup: CDR1 SEHNR, CDR2 FQNEAQ (reference sequence). The CDR3 bases are TGTGCCAGCAGCCTCGGACACGAAGGGCACACCTTC. This sequence encodes CASSLGHEGHTF.

This clone was seen more than once but under ten times. The chain combines TRBV7-8 with TRBJ1-1; a possible D gene is TRBD1 (5 bases). The CDR3 runs to 14 residues. Germline lookup yields CDR1 SGHVS and CDR2 FQNEAQ. The V end lost 8 bases, the J end lost 1 base, and 14 bases lay between the germline ends. The CDR3 coding sequence is TGTGCCAGCTCCCGGGAGGGGAGGAACACTGAAGCTTTCTTT. Translating gives CASSREGRNTEAFF.

This clone has ten or more counts. J is TRBJ1-4 and V is TRBV9, with D unclear. Germline CDR1 and CDR2: SGDLS and YYNGEE. The V end lost 4 bases, the J end lost 0 bases, and 7 bases lay between the germline ends. The CDR3 consists of 14 residues. CDR3 bases: TGTGCCAGCAGCCAGTCTGCAACTAATGAAAAACTGTTTTTT. Amino acids: CASSQSATNEKLFF.

By sample fraction, this clone is medium-sized (0.01 to 0.1%). The CDR3 loop is CATTNQATGIGSYNEQFF. CDR3 nucleotides: TGTGCCACCACCAACCAAGCCACCGGGATTGGGTCCTACAATGAGCAGTTCTTC. The chain couples TRBV19 to TRBJ2-1, with D possibly TRBD2 on 5 matching bases. Trimming shortened V by 10 bases and J by 1 base, and 26 bases separated the two germline ends. The CDR3 consists of 18 residues. CDR1 LNHDA and CDR2 SQIVND come from the germline V gene (reference sequence). Complete variable domain (other parts from reference TRBV19 and TRBJ2-1): DGGITQSPKYLFRKEGQNVTLSCEQNLNHDAMYWYRQDPGQGLRLIYYSQIVNDFQKGDIAEGYSVSREKKESFPLTVTSAQKNPTAFYLCATTNQATGIGSYNEQFFGPGTRLTVL.

V and J are TRBV5-1 and TRBJ1-1; 8 nucleotides match TRBD1. The CDR3 loop spans 15 amino acids. Trimming took 3 bases from V and 1 from J; bases not matched to a gene: 5. Germline assignment: CDR1 SGHRS and CDR2 YFSETQ. This CDR3 is CASSSGGSRNTEAFF. The DNA of the CDR3 is TGCGCCAGCAGCTCAGGGGGCTCGAGGAACACTGAAGCTTTCTTT.

This clone was recorded many times. The chain uses TRBV29-1 and TRBJ2-3, with unresolved D. The CDR3 extends over 13 amino acids. Per the germline V gene, CDR1 is SQVTM and CDR2 is ANQGSEA. V was pared by 2 bases and J by 6 bases, with 12 bases between. The DNA for the CDR3 is TGCAGCGTTGAACCCGGTTCCGGGGATACGCAGTATTTT. This gives the protein CSVEPGSGDTQYF.

This clone occurred a few times. The chain couples TRBV24-1 to TRBJ1-2; possible D gene TRBD1, 6 bases. Trimming took off 2 bases at V and 5 bases at J, with 17 bases between the two ends. Per germline, CDR1 KGHDR and CDR2 SFDVKD. There are 16 residues in the CDR3. CDR3 sequence: CATSDSRQDNLYGYTF. CDR3 sequence (DNA): TGTGCCACCAGTGATTCAAGACAGGATAACCTTTATGGCTACACCTTC.

By sample fraction, this clone is medium-sized. The chain uses TRBV28 and TRBJ1-6, with D perhaps matching TRBD1 (5 bases). This CDR3 contains 15 residues. Germline loops: CDR1 MDHEN, CDR2 SYDVKM. Trimming took off 5 bases at V and 0 bases at J, with 8 bases between the two ends. The CDR3 is CASSTGPSYNSPLHF. CDR3 sequence (DNA): TGTGCCAGCAGTACAGGACCCTCCTATAATTCACCCCTCCACTTT.

This clone was counted a few times. Additional DNA sequences in this sample encode the identical CDR3. This chain connects TRBV20-1 to TRBJ2-2; D is uncertain. The CDR3 totals 15 residues. In germline, CDR1 is DFQATT, CDR2 SNEGSKA (reference sequence). The V end lost 0 bases, the J end lost 1 base, and 9 bases lay between the germline ends. The CDR3 loop is CSARDSTGNTGELFF. Written as DNA, the CDR3 is TGCAGTGCTAGAGATTCGACGGGGAACACCGGGGAGCTGTTTTTT.

This clone was detected many times. A much larger clonotype is one base distant, so this may be a read error. The chain joins TRBV6-6 to TRBJ1-4; D is unclear. The germline gives CDR1 MNHNY, CDR2 SVGAGI (reference sequence). The CDR3 extends over 16 amino acids. The CDR3 loop is CASSSRPLATNEKLFF. The CDR3 nucleotides read TGTGCCAGCAGTTCCAGGCCATTGGCAACTAACGAAAAACTGTTTTTT.

As to this clone: Without the conserved terminal phenylalanine or tryptophan, this CDR3 likely stems from a read error. This chain joins TRBV9 and TRBJ1-3; D gene uncertain. The CDR3 is made up of 17 amino acids. Germline CDR1 SGDLS, CDR2 YYNGEE. The CDR3 DNA reads as TGTGCCAGCAGCGTAACCCCCTCAGAAGCGACGGAAAACAGCATATATTGT. Protein: CASSVTPSEATENSIYC.

In its sample, this clone was seen many times. V gene TRBV20-1 combines with J gene TRBJ2-5; D unresolved. V was clipped by 6 bases and J by 2 bases, with 13 bases between them. Germline V CDR1 and CDR2: DFQATT, SNEGSKA (reference sequence). The CDR3 has 13 amino acids. CDR3 sequence reads: CSAVRTAQETQYF. The CDR3 DNA is TGCAGTGCCGTACGGACGGCACAAGAGACCCAGTACTTC.

This clone was counted a few times. A much larger clone differs from this one at a single base, so this may be a read error. Other DNA sequences in this sample translate to the same CDR3. The chain links TRBV10-2 to TRBJ1-5, with 9 bases lining up with TRBD1. The CDR3 extends over 13 amino acids. Germline lookup yields CDR1 WSHSY and CDR2 SAAADI. The CDR3 sequence is CASTDRGGWPQHF. The CDR3, as DNA: TGCGCCAGCACTGACAGGGGGGGTTGGCCCCAGCACTTT.

This clone was seen a few times. A much more abundant neighbour one base away suggests this may be a read error. The chain has TRBV7-7 and TRBJ2-1, with a possible D match to TRBD1 (5 bases). The CDR3 totals 13 residues. Germline lookup yields CDR1 SSHAT and CDR2 FNYEAQ (reference sequence). The CDR3 loop is CASSLGATNEQSF. CDR3 nucleotide sequence: TGTGCTAGCAGCTTAGGGGCTACCAATGAGCAGTCCTTC.

This clone was recorded many times. The gene calls are TRBV12-3 or TRBV12-4 and TRBJ2-3; tentatively, D is TRBD1 or TRBD2 (5 bases each). The CDR3 sequence is 11 residues long. V shed 1 base and J shed 14 bases, with 10 bases lying between them. The CDR3: CASSLGDRPYF. CDR3 in DNA: TGTGCCAGCAGTTTAGGGGACCGACCGTATTTT.

This clone was seen at least ten times. This chain uses TRBV27 with TRBJ2-2; D may match TRBD1 or TRBD2 (7 bases each). Germline V gives CDR1 MNHEY, CDR2 SMNVEV (reference sequence). Trimming removed 4 bases from V and 7 bases from J, with 22 bases in between. This CDR3 has 17 amino acids. The CDR3 DNA follows: TGTGCCAGCAGTTCGGGACAGACACGACTAGCTGGCGGGGAGCTGTTTTTT. Translating gives CASSSGQTRLAGGELFF.

This chain links TRBV6-2 or TRBV6-3 with TRBJ2-7, with 8 bases fitting TRBD1. With 5 bases clipped from V and 3 bases from J, the junction kept 6 bases outside the gene matches. The CDR3 runs 14 residues. The germline CDR1 and CDR2 sequences are MNHEY and SVGEGT. The CDR3 sequence is CASSDRGSFYEQYF. The CDR3, as DNA: TGTGCCAGCAGTGACAGGGGTTCCTTCTACGAGCAGTACTTC.

This clone appeared many times. V usage is TRBV12-3 or TRBV12-4 and J usage is TRBJ2-3; D may match TRBD1 or TRBD2 (6 bases each). V lost 3 bases and J lost 6, with 13 bases in between. The CDR3 extends over 14 amino acids. The CDR3 sequence is CASSFGGGADTQYF. CDR3 nucleotide sequence: TGTGCCAGCAGTTTCGGGGGCGGAGCCGATACGCAGTATTTT.

This clone has at least ten counts. This chain uses TRBV3-1 with TRBJ1-3; D might be TRBD1 (5 bases). The CDR3 is 14 residues long. V dropped 2 bases and J dropped 3 bases, with 8 bases sitting between them. Germline V gene data show CDR1 as LGHDT and CDR2 as YNNKEL (reference sequence). CDR3 amino acids: CASSQRQLGNTIYF. The CDR3 nucleotides are TGTGCCAGCAGCCAACGACAGCTTGGAAACACCATATATTTT.

This clone has only a few counts. The genes are TRBV5-5 and TRBJ2-3; no definite D call. Trimming removed 4 bases from V and 11 bases from J, with 20 bases in between. The CDR3 totals 14 residues. Germline CDR1 is SGHKS and CDR2 is YYEKEE (reference sequence). The CDR3 is CASSPDPQGYEQYF. CDR3 in DNA: TGTGCCAGCAGCCCCGACCCACAAGGCTACGAGCAGTATTTT.

The rearrangement uses TRBV27 and TRBJ2-2; 9 positions match TRBD1. CDR1 MNHEY and CDR2 SMNVEV come from the germline V gene (reference sequence). Trimming took 0 bases from V and 5 from J; bases not matched to a gene: 1. There are 15 residues in the CDR3. The CDR3 DNA reads TGTGCCAGCAGTTTATCAGACAGGGGGACCGGGGAGCTGTTTTTT. It specifies CASSLSDRGTGELFF.

Ten or more counts support this clone. V gene TRBV11-2 combines with J gene TRBJ2-2; D not resolved. Trimming pared 5 bases from V and 5 bases from J, leaving 15 bases between. Per germline, CDR1 SGHAT and CDR2 FQNNGV. The CDR3 totals 15 residues. The CDR3 is CASSRIERKTGELFF. Written as DNA, the CDR3 is TGTGCCAGCAGCCGAATCGAAAGGAAAACCGGGGAGCTGTTTTTT.

This clone was seen a handful of times. The V and J genes are TRBV6-5 and TRBJ2-1; 9 bases match TRBD1. The CDR3 is 16 amino acids. V dropped 0 bases and J dropped 6; count of bases not matched to a gene: 6. Germline V lookup: CDR1 MNHEY, CDR2 SVGAGI. CDR3 sequence (DNA): TGTGCCAGCAGTTACTCGATAGGGACAGGGCGCAATGAGCAGTTCTTC. Translation gives CASSYSIGTGRNEQFF.

This clone was counted at least ten times. V and J are TRBV27 and TRBJ1-1, with 8 bases that match TRBD1. Germline V gives CDR1 MNHEY, CDR2 SMNVEV (reference sequence). The CDR3 has 14 residues. V trimming: 2 bases; J trimming: 6 bases; junction bases outside the gene matches: 5. The CDR3 spells CASSLVQGVAEAFF. The CDR3 coding sequence is TGTGCCAGCAGTTTAGTACAGGGGGTCGCTGAAGCTTTCTTT.

V and J are TRBV28 and TRBJ2-1; 9 bases map to TRBD2. Germline assignment: CDR1 MDHEN and CDR2 SYDVKM. With 6 bases clipped from V and 15 bases from J, the junction kept 3 bases outside the gene matches. CDR3 length: 10 residues. In DNA form, the CDR3 reads TGTGCCAGCAGCGGGACTAGCCCGTTCTTC. Its protein is CASSGTSPFF.

Ten or more counts support this clone. The chain carries TRBV28 and TRBJ2-3, with 8 nucleotides matching TRBD2. Unmatched junction bases numbered 5, after V lost 6 bases and J lost 0 bases. The CDR3 totals 15 residues. CDR1 is MDHEN, CDR2 SYDVKM, per germline. Here the CDR3 DNA reads TGTGCCAGCAGCGACAGCGGGAGAAGCACAGATACGCAGTATTTT. Residues: CASSDSGRSTDTQYF.

At least ten counts were recorded for this clone. This sequence joins TRBV5-1 and TRBJ2-1; D is undetermined. V dropped 4 bases and J dropped 2 bases, with 10 bases sitting between them. Germline CDR1 SGHRS, CDR2 YFSETQ. The CDR3 is 14 amino acids. For the CDR3, the DNA is TGCGCCAGCAGCGATGACGCAACCTACAATGAGCAGTTCTTC. Protein sequence: CASSDDATYNEQFF.